The present TCR beta chain was sequenced within a study of human T cells and chemical hapten exposure. Study background: Diphenylcyclopropenone, dosed weekly to the scalp, was given to patients throughout the roughly 22-week study. The study enrolled mostly female patients with alopecia areata, totalis or universalis.

Many counts were recorded for this clonotype. The antigen remains unidentified. Study outcomes and limitations: Positively correlated with patch test score were the counts of PT1 expanded TCRs.

V lost 4 bases and J lost 15, with 16 bases in between. The CDR3 runs to 12 residues. Germline CDR1 reads MNHNS; CDR2 reads SASEGT. Individual cDNA molecules in this library carried unique molecular identifiers. Each CDR3 protein gets one entry after TCRdb re-called the RACE reads with MiXCR. The sample lists more than 80,000 distinct CDR3 sequences; 11% were seen once. Time point here: patch test 3, about 24 weeks after DPC sensitization. Treatment indicated: therapeutic diphenylcyclopropenone sensitization with weekly scalp DPC. The sequences come from whole blood, collected in connection with sensitization to the hapten diphenylcyclopropenone (DPC). This sequence was found in a woman aged 45-65 years with alopecia areata. Some clones in this sample may be carry-over from other donors' samples. This chain uses TRBV6-1 with TRBJ2-1, with a possible D match to TRBD1 (6 bases). The CDR3 coding sequence is TGTGCCAGCAGTGCTACAGGGTCATTCAGGTTCTTC. This codes for CASSATGSFRFF.